This section outlines one T cell receptor (beta chain) sequence together with its context. Germline V gene data show CDR1 as LNHDA and CDR2 as SQIVND (reference sequence). V trimming: 3 bases; J trimming: 4 bases; junction bases outside the gene matches: 6. The CDR3 has 15 residues. This record comes from a study of OX40 agonist ivuxolimab in advanced cancers. About the study: With a range of roughly 23 to 85, age averaged roughly 60 years, and 65% to 85% were male.

Profiled with immunoSEQ multiplex PCR; TCRdb holds only in-frame clones, not every one. The sample shows 30,000 to 40,000 clones, under 85% of them seen only once. The sequencing here drew on CD4+ or CD8+ T cells sorted from blood, taken in a trial of the OX40 agonist ivuxolimab. The TCR was taken from an adult with an advanced solid tumor such as melanoma, head and neck, liver or kidney cancer. This sequence joins TRBV19 and TRBJ2-4; 7 bases line up with TRBD2. This chain's CDR3 is CASSISSGAKNIQYF. CDR3 bases: TGTGCCAGTAGTATCTCTAGCGGCGCAAAAAACATTCAGTACTTC.